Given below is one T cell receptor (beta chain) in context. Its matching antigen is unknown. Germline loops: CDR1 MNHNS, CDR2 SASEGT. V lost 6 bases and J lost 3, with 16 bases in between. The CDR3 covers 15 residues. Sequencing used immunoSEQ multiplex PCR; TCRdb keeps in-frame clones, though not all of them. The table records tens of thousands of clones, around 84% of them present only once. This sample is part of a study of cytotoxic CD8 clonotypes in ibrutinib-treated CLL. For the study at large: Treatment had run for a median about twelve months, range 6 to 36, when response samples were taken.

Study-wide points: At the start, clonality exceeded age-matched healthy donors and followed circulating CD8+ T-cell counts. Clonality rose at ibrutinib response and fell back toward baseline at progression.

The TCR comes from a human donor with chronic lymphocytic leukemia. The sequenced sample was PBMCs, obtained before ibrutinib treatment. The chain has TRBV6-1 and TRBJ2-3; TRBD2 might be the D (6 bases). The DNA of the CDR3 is TGTGCCAGCAGAGCAACCGGGACTCCAACAGATACGCAGTATTTT. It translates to CASRATGTPTDTQYF.